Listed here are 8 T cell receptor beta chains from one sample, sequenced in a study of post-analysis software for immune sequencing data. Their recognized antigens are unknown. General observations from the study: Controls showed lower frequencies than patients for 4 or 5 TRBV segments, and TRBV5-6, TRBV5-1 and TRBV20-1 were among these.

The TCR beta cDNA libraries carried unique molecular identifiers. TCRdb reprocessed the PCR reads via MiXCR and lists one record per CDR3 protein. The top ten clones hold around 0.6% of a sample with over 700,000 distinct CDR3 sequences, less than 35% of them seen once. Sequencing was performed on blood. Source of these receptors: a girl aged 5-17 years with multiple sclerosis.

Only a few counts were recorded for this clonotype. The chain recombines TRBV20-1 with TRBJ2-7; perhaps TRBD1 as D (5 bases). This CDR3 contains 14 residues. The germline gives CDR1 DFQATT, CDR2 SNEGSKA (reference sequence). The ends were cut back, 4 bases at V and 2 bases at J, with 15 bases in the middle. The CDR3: CSAIQDPITYEQYF. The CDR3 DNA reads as TGCAGTGCTATACAGGACCCGATAACCTACGAGCAGTACTTC.

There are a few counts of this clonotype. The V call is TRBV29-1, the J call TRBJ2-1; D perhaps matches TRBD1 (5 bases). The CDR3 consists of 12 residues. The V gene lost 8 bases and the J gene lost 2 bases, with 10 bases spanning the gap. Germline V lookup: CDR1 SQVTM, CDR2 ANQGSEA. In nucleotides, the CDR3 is TGCAGCTCTCGGACACCCTACAATGAGCAGTTCTTC. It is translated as CSSRTPYNEQFF.

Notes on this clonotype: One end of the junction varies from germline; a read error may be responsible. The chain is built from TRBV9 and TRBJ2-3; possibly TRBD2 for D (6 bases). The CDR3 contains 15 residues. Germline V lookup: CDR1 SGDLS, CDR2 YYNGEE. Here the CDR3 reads CASSVALAGTDTQYF. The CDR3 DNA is TGTGCCAGCAGTGTAGCGTTAGCGGGCACAGATACGCAGTATTTT.

CDR3 sequence (DNA): TGTGCCAGCAGTTTGCCCCAGATTAGGGTCTATGGCTACACCTTC. This gives the protein CASSLPQIRVYGYTF. V and J are TRBV28 and TRBJ1-2; D gene ambiguous. The CDR3 sequence is 15 residues long. Germline loops: CDR1 MDHEN, CDR2 SYDVKM. V shed 3 bases and J shed 4 bases, with 15 bases lying between them.

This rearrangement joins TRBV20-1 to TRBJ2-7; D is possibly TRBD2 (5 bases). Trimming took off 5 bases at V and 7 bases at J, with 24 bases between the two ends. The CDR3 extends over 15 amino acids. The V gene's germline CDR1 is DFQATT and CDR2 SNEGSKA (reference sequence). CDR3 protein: CSALPGETGSREQYF. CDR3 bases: TGCAGTGCTTTACCCGGGGAGACGGGCTCTAGGGAGCAGTACTTC.

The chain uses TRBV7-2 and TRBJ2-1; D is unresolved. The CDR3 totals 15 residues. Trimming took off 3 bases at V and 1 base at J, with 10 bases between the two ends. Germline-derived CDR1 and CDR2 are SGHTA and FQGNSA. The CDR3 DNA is TGTGCCAGCAGCTTCCTGGCGGATTCCTACAATGAGCAGTTCTTC. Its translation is CASSFLADSYNEQFF. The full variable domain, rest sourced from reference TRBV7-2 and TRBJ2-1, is GAGVSQSPSNKVTEKGKDVELRCDPISGHTALYWYRQSLGQGLEFLIYFQGNSAPDKSGLPSDRFSAERTGGSVSTLTIQRTQQEDSAVYLCASSFLADSYNEQFFGPGTRLTVL.

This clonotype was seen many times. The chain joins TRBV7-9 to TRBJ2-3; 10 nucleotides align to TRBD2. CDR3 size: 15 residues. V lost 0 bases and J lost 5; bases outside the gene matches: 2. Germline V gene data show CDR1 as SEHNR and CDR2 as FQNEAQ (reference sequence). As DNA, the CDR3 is TGTGCCAGCAGCTTAGCCTCTAGCGGGAGAGATACGCAGTATTTT. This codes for CASSLASSGRDTQYF.

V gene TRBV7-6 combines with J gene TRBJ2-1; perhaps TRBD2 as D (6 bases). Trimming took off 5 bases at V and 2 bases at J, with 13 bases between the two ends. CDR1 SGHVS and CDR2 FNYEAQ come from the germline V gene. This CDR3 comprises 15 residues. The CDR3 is CASSQGDSAYNEQFF. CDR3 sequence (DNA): TGTGCCAGCAGCCAAGGGGACTCCGCCTACAATGAGCAGTTCTTC.